Following are 6 T cell receptor beta chains from one sample sequenced in a study of cytomegalovirus exposure and HLA in healthy donors. PCR involved 60 Vbeta and 13 Jbeta primers. TCRdb's table, derived via immunoSEQ multiplex PCR, lists solely in-frame clones and lacks some. The sample includes 170,000 or so clones. The specimen sequenced was PBMCs. The receptors originated from a man younger than 40 in good health and CMV-seronegative.

The chain joins TRBV6-1 to TRBJ2-4; TRBD1 is a possible D gene (5 bases). Trimming took off 4 bases at V and 3 bases at J, with 13 bases between the two ends. Germline loops: CDR1 MNHNS, CDR2 SASEGT. This CDR3 region has 15 residues. The CDR3 DNA sequence: TGTGCCAGCAGTGGGTGGGGCTTGGGCAAAAACATTCAGTACTTC. This gives the protein CASSGWGLGKNIQYF.

The chain has TRBV11-2 and TRBJ2-7; D may be TRBD1 (6 bases). The V end lost 10 bases, the J end lost 2 bases, and 9 bases lay between the germline ends. CDR1 SGHAT and CDR2 FQNNGV come from the germline V gene. This CDR3 spans 11 amino acids. The DNA for the CDR3 is TGTGCCACCCAGGGGACCTACGAGCAGTACTTC. Protein product: CATQGTYEQYF.

The chain couples TRBV11-3 to TRBJ1-1; 8 positions agree with TRBD1. J gave up 7 bases and V 9 bases, and 13 bases lay outside the gene matches. Germline CDR1 SGHNT, CDR2 YENEEA. The CDR3 sequence is 14 residues long. The DNA for the CDR3 is TGTGCCAGTTCCTCCGGGACAGGCAGACTTGAAGCTTTCTTT. This gives the protein CASSSGTGRLEAFF.

This rearrangement joins TRBV11-3 to TRBJ2-7; 12 bases fit TRBD2. Germline values: CDR1 SGHNT, CDR2 YENEEA. V gave up 6 bases and J gave up 2 bases; unmatched junction bases: 5. This CDR3 is built from 15 residues. The DNA of the CDR3 is TGTGCCAGCAGTAAACTAGCGGGGGGTACCTACGAGCAGTACTTC. Translated, it gives CASSKLAGGTYEQYF.

The chain has TRBV10-1 and TRBJ2-5; 9 nucleotides align to TRBD1. Per germline, CDR1 WNHNN and CDR2 SYGVQD (reference sequence). The CDR3 is 15 amino acids. J gave up 5 bases and V 3 bases, and 7 bases lay outside the gene matches. The CDR3 is CASSEGQGIWETQYF. The CDR3 DNA is TGCGCCAGCAGTGAAGGACAGGGGATTTGGGAGACCCAGTACTTC.

The J gene is TRBJ1-2, the V gene TRBV29-1; D is possibly TRBD1 (5 bases). CDR1 and CDR2 (germline): SQVTM, ANQGSEA. The CDR3 is made up of 12 amino acids. V shed 2 bases and J shed 8 bases, with 12 bases lying between them. DNA for the CDR3: TGCAGCGTTGAATACGTAGGGGTCGGCTACACCTTC. This codes for CSVEYVGVGYTF.